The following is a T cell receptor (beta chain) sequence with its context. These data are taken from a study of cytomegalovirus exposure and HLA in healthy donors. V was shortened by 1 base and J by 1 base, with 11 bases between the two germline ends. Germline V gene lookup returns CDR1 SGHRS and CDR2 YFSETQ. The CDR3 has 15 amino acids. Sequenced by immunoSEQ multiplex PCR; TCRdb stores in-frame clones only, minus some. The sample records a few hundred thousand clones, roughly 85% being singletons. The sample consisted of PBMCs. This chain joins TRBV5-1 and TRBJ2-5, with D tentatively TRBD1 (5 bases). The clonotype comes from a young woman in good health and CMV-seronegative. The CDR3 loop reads CASSLQGWGQETQYF. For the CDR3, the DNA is TGCGCCAGCAGCTTGCAGGGATGGGGCCAAGAGACCCAGTACTTC.